These 18 T cell receptor beta chains were sequenced from one sample in a study of CD8 T cells in ankylosing spondylitis. TCRdb re-called the 5' RACE reads through MiXCR, storing one row per CDR3 protein. The sample holds 200,000 to 250,000 distinct CDR3 sequences, 10% to 13% seen once. The sequenced sample consisted of blood, either unsorted or a sorted T cell fraction (not recorded which). The receptor source for this set is a male donor with ankylosing spondylitis or in good health (not recorded which).

This clonotype was recorded many times. The rearrangement joins TRBV6-5 to TRBJ1-2; tentative D call: TRBD1 (6 bases). The CDR3 runs to 16 residues. With 2 bases removed from V and 6 bases from J, the gap between germline ends came to 19 bases. CDR1 is MNHEY and CDR2 is SVGAGI in the germline V gene. CDR3 residues: CASSYGWLDRNDGYTF. CDR3 DNA sequence: TGTGCCAGCAGTTACGGATGGCTGGACAGAAACGATGGCTACACCTTC.

The table lists this clonotype with a few counts. The chain uses TRBV7-9 and TRBJ2-1; D is perhaps TRBD1 or TRBD2 (5 bases each). CDR1 SEHNR and CDR2 FQNEAQ come from the germline V gene (reference sequence). This CDR3 spans 17 amino acids. V was clipped by 2 bases and J by 7 bases, with 21 bases between them. CDR3 DNA sequence: TGTGCCAGCAGCTTACCAGGGTTGGTAACATGGGAGAATGAGCAGTTCTTC. Translation gives CASSLPGLVTWENEQFF.

The table lists this clonotype with many counts. The CDR3 loop is CASSTMGQGEGGELFF. The CDR3 region has the DNA TGCGCCAGCAGCACGATGGGACAGGGGGAAGGCGGGGAGCTGTTTTTT. V and J are TRBV5-1 and TRBJ2-2; TRBD1 matches 11 bases. The CDR3 contains 16 residues. The germline V gene encodes CDR1 SGHRS and CDR2 YFSETQ. J lost 7 bases, V lost 4 bases, and 9 bases had no gene match.

This chain connects TRBV20-1 to TRBJ2-1; 10 positions agree with TRBD2. Trimming cost V 4 bases and J 5 bases; bases outside gene matches: 8. The CDR3 runs to 15 residues. Germline V gene sequence: CDR1 DFQATT, CDR2 SNEGSKA (reference sequence). DNA for the CDR3: TGCAGTGCTATCAAGCGGGGGGGCCTCAACAATGAGCAGTTCTTC. Its protein product is CSAIKRGGLNNEQFF.

Many counts were recorded for this clonotype. V gene TRBV3-1 combines with J gene TRBJ2-7, with TRBD1 identical over 9 bases. The V segment lost 5 bases and the J segment 5 bases; nucleotides outside the gene matches: 7. This CDR3 region has 14 residues. In germline, CDR1 is LGHDT, CDR2 YNNKEL (reference sequence). The CDR3 region is CASSTQGAGDEQYF. The CDR3 DNA reads as TGTGCCAGCAGCACACAGGGGGCGGGGGACGAGCAGTACTTC.

This clonotype was observed many times. The chain links TRBV28 to TRBJ2-1; 9 nucleotides line up with TRBD2. The CDR3 length is 16 residues. CDR1 is MDHEN and CDR2 is SYDVKM in the germline V gene. With V trimmed by 2 bases and J by 10 bases, 12 bases remained unmatched. CDR3 region: CASSLIPLAGPSEQFF. In nucleotides, the CDR3 is TGTGCCAGCAGTTTAATCCCCCTAGCGGGGCCTAGCGAGCAGTTCTTC.

This sequence joins TRBV29-1 and TRBJ2-6; 7 bases fit TRBD1. V was pared by 6 bases and J by 0 bases, with 2 bases of the junction left unmatched. Per germline, CDR1 SQVTM and CDR2 ANQGSEA. The CDR3 runs to 14 residues. Here the CDR3 reads CSVWDSSGANVLTF. The CDR3 DNA reads as TGCAGCGTGTGGGACAGCTCTGGGGCCAACGTCCTGACTTTC.

There are many counts of this clonotype. V usage is TRBV20-1 and J usage is TRBJ2-1; D gene uncertain. The V gene lost 0 bases and the J gene lost 5 bases, with 8 bases spanning the gap. Per germline, CDR1 DFQATT and CDR2 SNEGSKA (reference sequence). The CDR3 is made up of 13 amino acids. The CDR3 sequence: CSARDSQNNEQFF. DNA for the CDR3: TGCAGTGCTAGAGATAGTCAGAACAATGAGCAGTTCTTC.

This clonotype was detected ten times or more. The V and J genes are TRBV12-3 or TRBV12-4 and TRBJ1-5; D possibly corresponds to TRBD1 (5 bases). This CDR3 spans 12 amino acids. The ends were cut back, 10 bases at V and 7 bases at J, with 14 bases in the middle. CDR3 DNA sequence: TGTGCCACCAACTATGGGGGGCAGCCCCAGCATTTT. Translated, it gives CATNYGGQPQHF.

This clonotype was recorded a few times. The chain is built from TRBV12-3 or TRBV12-4 and TRBJ2-1; weak D call: TRBD2 (6 bases). V dropped 7 bases and J dropped 5 bases, with 15 bases sitting between them. There are 14 residues in the CDR3. CDR3 amino acids: CASTGSGRNNEQFF. Written as DNA, the CDR3 is TGTGCCAGCACGGGGTCGGGGAGGAACAATGAGCAGTTCTTC.

This clonotype has at least ten counts. The V and J genes are TRBV5-1 and TRBJ2-1, with D tentatively TRBD2 (6 bases). V lost 3 bases, J lost 4 bases, and 14 bases lay in between. CDR1 SGHRS and CDR2 YFSETQ come from the germline V gene. The CDR3 runs 15 residues. The CDR3 coding sequence is TGCGCCAGCAGCTATGCGGGACTGGGGTACAATGAGCAGTTCTTC. It codes for CASSYAGLGYNEQFF.

This clonotype was observed at least ten times. This chain joins TRBV10-3 and TRBJ1-2; D ambiguous. The CDR3 is 13 residues long. Between the trimmed V and J ends, which lost 2 bases and 3 bases, there was a span of 7 bases. Looked up from germline, CDR1 is ENHRY and CDR2 is SYGVKD. The CDR3 nucleotides read TGTGCCATCAGTGAGGGGTACGACTATGGCTACACCTTC. Translation gives CAISEGYDYGYTF.

The rearrangement joins TRBV24-1 to TRBJ2-5; D possibly uses TRBD1 or TRBD2 (6 bases each). The CDR3 totals 16 residues. Trimming removed 0 bases from V and 2 bases from J, with 12 bases in between. The V gene's germline CDR1 is KGHDR and CDR2 SFDVKD. CDR3 amino acids: CATSDLRGTAQETQYF. The CDR3, as DNA: TGTGCCACCAGTGATTTGAGGGGGACTGCACAAGAGACCCAGTACTTC.

This clonotype was counted ten times or more. This chain joins TRBV24-1 and TRBJ2-1; no reliable D call. Germline-derived CDR1 and CDR2 are KGHDR and SFDVKD. The CDR3 covers 13 residues. V was clipped by 5 bases and J by 7 bases, with 11 bases between them. The CDR3: CATSASRGNEQFF. The CDR3 DNA sequence: TGTGCCACCAGTGCTTCTCGTGGGAATGAGCAGTTCTTC.

The V call is TRBV29-1, the J call TRBJ1-4; unclear D gene. V was clipped by 8 bases and J by 1 base, with 5 bases between them. The CDR3 is 11 amino acids. Looked up from germline, CDR1 is SQVTM and CDR2 is ANQGSEA. This chain's CDR3 is CSTRTNEKLFF. The CDR3 bases are TGCAGCACGAGAACTAATGAAAAACTGTTTTTT. Drawing the rest from reference TRBV29-1 and TRBJ1-4, the complete variable domain is SAVISQKPSRDICQRGTSLTIQCQVDSQVTMMFWYRQQPGQSLTLIATANQGSEATYESGFVIDKFPISRPNLTFSTLTVSNMSPEDSSIYLCSTRTNEKLFFGSGTQLSVL.

In this sample, this clonotype turned up many times. The chain joins TRBV20-1 to TRBJ2-5, with 7 nucleotides matching TRBD1. In germline, CDR1 is DFQATT, CDR2 SNEGSKA (reference sequence). The CDR3 has 15 amino acids. J was trimmed by 3 bases and V by 4 bases; bases with no gene match: 11. The CDR3 here is CSAIASAGGEETQYF. CDR3 sequence (DNA): TGCAGTGCTATTGCCTCGGCAGGGGGTGAAGAGACCCAGTACTTC.

On this clonotype: A much bigger clone sits one base away, suggesting this may be a read error. The chain recombines TRBV15 with TRBJ1-3, with D unresolved. Germline V gene lookup returns CDR1 LNHNV and CDR2 YYDKDF (reference sequence). This CDR3 is 16 amino acids long. The chain's CDR3 is CVTSRDGPRVGNTIYF. The CDR3 coding sequence is TGTGTCACCAGCAGAGATGGCCCCCGGGTGGGAAACACCATATATTTT.

In nucleotides, the CDR3 is TGTGCCAGCAGGTCTAGCGGGGGGAGCAGATCTAGCACAGATACGCAGTATTTT. This encodes CASRSSGGSRSSTDTQYF. The V gene is TRBV27, the J gene TRBJ2-3, with 11 bases matching TRBD2. The CDR3 extends over 18 amino acids. Germline assignment: CDR1 MNHEY and CDR2 SMNVEV (reference sequence). V lost 6 bases, J lost 0 bases, and 11 bases stayed unmatched.